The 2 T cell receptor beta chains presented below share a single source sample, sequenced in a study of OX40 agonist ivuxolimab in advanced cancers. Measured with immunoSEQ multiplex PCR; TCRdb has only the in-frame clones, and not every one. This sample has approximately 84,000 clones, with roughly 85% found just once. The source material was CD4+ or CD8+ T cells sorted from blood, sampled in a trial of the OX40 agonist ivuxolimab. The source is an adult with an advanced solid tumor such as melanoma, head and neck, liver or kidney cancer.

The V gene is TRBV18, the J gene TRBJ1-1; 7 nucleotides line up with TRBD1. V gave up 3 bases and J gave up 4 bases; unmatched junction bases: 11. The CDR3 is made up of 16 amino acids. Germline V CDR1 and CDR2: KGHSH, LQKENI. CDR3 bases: TGTGCCAGCTCACCGAGACAGGGAGGGGGAGGCACTGAAGCTTTCTTT. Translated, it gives CASSPRQGGGGTEAFF.

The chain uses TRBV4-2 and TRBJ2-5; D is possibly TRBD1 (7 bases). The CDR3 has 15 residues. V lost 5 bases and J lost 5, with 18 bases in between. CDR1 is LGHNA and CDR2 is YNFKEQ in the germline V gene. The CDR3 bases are TGTGCCAGCAGCTCCAGGCAGGCAGGGGGGGAGACCCAGTACTTC. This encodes CASSSRQAGGETQYF.